The sequence of this T cell receptor (beta chain) was determined in a study of blood T cell repertoires in COVID-19. For the study at large: From the United States, Italy and Spain came samples of acute and convalescent COVID-19.

Assay used: immunoSEQ multiplex PCR; TCRdb lists only in-frame clones, some missing. The sample comprises 300,000 to 400,000 clones, approximately 90% of which are singletons, and over 0.95% rests with the top ten. Participants, about 18 to 100 years old, spanned under 25 US areas. Allocation to cohorts depended on clinical history reported by the participants. Recovered participants had two consecutive negative NP/OP PCR tests, healthcare professional clearance, or symptom resolution. The CDR3 has 15 residues. After removal of 4 bases from V and 2 bases from J, the junction contained 8 bases not matched to a gene. Germline values: CDR1 LGHDT, CDR2 YNNKEL (reference sequence).

The chain recombines TRBV3-1 (or the pseudogene TRBV3-2) with TRBJ2-7; 7 bases fit TRBD2. The specimen sequenced was PBMCs or T cells enriched from blood (not recorded which). The sequence was collected from a man aged 18-30 years who had recovered from COVID-19. The CDR3 DNA is TGTGCCAGCAGCCCCTGGGGCGGGGGACCCTACGAGCAGTACTTC. Its translation is CASSPWGGGPYEQYF.